This T cell receptor beta chain was observed in a study of cytomegalovirus exposure and HLA in healthy donors. Points from the study as a whole: The study found most TCR sequences rare, yet found some public TCRs in many donors. In a later analysis, TCR beta V- and J-gene trimming showed a link to a missense DCLRE1C variant. In an earlier analysis, about 90% or about 30%: the productive usage of most TCR beta V segments.

This clone has only a few counts. Its antigen remains unidentified. A multiplex PCR was run with 60 Vbeta primers and 13 Jbeta primers. Sequencing was performed with immunoSEQ multiplex PCR; in TCRdb, only in-frame clones are kept and a portion is missing. The sample consists of around 230,000 clones, roughly 78% of them appearing once. In germline, CDR1 is SQVTM, CDR2 ANQGSEA. With 7 bases removed from V and 5 bases from J, the gap between germline ends came to 14 bases. CDR3 length: 13 amino acids. The receptor comes from a boy aged 5-17 years in good health and CMV-seronegative. The specimen sequenced was PBMCs. The chain couples TRBV29-1 to TRBJ2-2; D unresolved. This chain's CDR3 is CSAGQARTGELFF. CDR3 nucleotides: TGCAGCGCTGGGCAGGCCCGTACCGGGGAGCTGTTTTTT.